This T cell receptor beta chain was sequenced for a study of cytomegalovirus exposure and HLA in healthy donors. Study outcomes and limitations: CMV antigen specificity was confirmed in vitro for a few CMV-associated chains. Later analysis reportedly placed an Asian-associated ancestry cluster below the roughly 600-donor mean in N-insertions.

The J segment lost 3 bases and the V segment lost 4 bases, leaving 9 bases of the junction unmatched. The CDR3 is 15 amino acids. From germline, CDR1 is ENHRY and CDR2 SYGVKD. The PCR was carried out with 60 Vbeta primers and 13 Jbeta primers. Assay used: immunoSEQ multiplex PCR; TCRdb lists only in-frame clones, some missing. The table includes over 130,000 clones, approximately 70% detected once. A few counts support this clone. Its target is not known. The sequence came from an older woman in good health and CMV-seronegative. The V call is TRBV10-3, the J call TRBJ2-7; 7 nucleotides line up with TRBD1. Specimen: PBMCs. CDR3 nucleotides: TGTGCCATCAGTGCGGGACAGCGGTACGGCTACGAGCAGTACTTC. Its protein is CAISAGQRYGYEQYF.